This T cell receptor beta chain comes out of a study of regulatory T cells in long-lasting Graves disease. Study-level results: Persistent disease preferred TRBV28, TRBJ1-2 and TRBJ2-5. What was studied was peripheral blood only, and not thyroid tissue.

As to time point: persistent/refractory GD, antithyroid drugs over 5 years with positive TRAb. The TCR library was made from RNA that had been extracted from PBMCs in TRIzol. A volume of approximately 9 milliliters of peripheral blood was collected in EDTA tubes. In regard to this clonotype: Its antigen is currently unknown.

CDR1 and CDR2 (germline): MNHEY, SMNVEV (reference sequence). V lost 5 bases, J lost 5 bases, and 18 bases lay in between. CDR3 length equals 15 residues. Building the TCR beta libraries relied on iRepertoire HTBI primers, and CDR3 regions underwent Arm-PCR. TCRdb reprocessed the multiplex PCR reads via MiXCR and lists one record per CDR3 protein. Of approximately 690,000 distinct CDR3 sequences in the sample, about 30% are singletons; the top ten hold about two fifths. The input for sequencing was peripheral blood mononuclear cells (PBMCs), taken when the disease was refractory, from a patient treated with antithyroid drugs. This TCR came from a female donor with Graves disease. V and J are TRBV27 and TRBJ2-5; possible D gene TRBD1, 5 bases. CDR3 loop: CASSRQGRLPETQYF. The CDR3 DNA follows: TGTGCCAGCAGTAGGCAGGGTCGCCTCCCCGAGACCCAGTACTTC.